The rows below give T cell receptor beta chains drawn from one sample of a study of identical twins. TCRdb used MiXCR to reprocess the 5' RACE reads, holding one entry per CDR3 protein. The sample has approximately 500,000 distinct CDR3 sequences; about 15% are singletons. The same sample was also used in a study of yellow fever vaccine responses in identical twins.

Material for sequencing was CD4+ T cells sorted from blood. The receptors originated from a young woman in good health. Each CDR3 is given with its conserved first and last residue. The D gene is left open where the match is weak. Only part of the rows carry a size: once, few, many, or a class if the clone is expanded.

size	J	length	V	D	DNA	CDR3
.	TRBJ2-2	14	TRBV20-1	.	TGCAGTGCTAGTAGGACAGCGAACACCGGGGAGCTGTTTTTT	CSASRTANTGELFF
few	TRBJ2-3	12	TRBV28	.	TGTGCCAGCGGTCTTGGCACAGATACGCAGTATTTT	CASGLGTDTQYF
few	TRBJ2-3	13	TRBV5-1	.	TGCGCCAGCAGCTTCATGGATTTCGATACGCAGTATTTT	CASSFMDFDTQYF
.	TRBJ2-3	14	TRBV29-1	TRBD2	TGCAGCGCCCAGAGACTAGCGGGAGCAGATACGCAGTATTTT	CSAQRLAGADTQYF
few	TRBJ1-6	16	TRBV5-1	.	TGCGCCAGCAGCTTTGGACCCAGGGTGGATAATTCACCCCTCCACTTT	CASSFGPRVDNSPLHF
few	TRBJ2-5	15	TRBV9	TRBD2	TGTGCCAGCAGCGGGACTAGCGGGACACAAGAGACCCAGTACTTC	CASSGTSGTQETQYF
.	TRBJ2-6	14	TRBV10-3	.	TGTGCCATCAGTGATGGGCAGCCGACCAACGTCCTGACTTTC	CAISDGQPTNVLTF
.	TRBJ2-3	15	TRBV5-8	.	TGTGCCAGCAGCTTGGGCCCCCCTGGGGCAGATACGCAGTATTTT	CASSLGPPGADTQYF
.	TRBJ2-1	13	TRBV12-3/TRBV12-4	.	TGTGCCAGCAGTGTAGTTTTGGCCGGGGAGCAGTTCTTC	CASSVVLAGEQFF
.	TRBJ2-1	14	TRBV19	TRBD2	TGTGCCAGTGGCGCTAGCGGGGGATACAATGAGCAGTTCTTC	CASGASGGYNEQFF
.	TRBJ1-1	14	TRBV14	.	TGTGCCAGCAGCCAAGTAGGGCAGGCGGCTGAAGCTTTCTTT	CASSQVGQAAEAFF
few	TRBJ2-1	17	TRBV12-3/TRBV12-4	.	TGTGCCAGCAGTTTCTCCGGAGCACTCCTCTCCTACAATGAGCAGTTCTTC	CASSFSGALLSYNEQFF
.	TRBJ2-3	14	TRBV5-1	TRBD1	TGCGCCAGCAGCCTAATGACAGGGAGCGATACGCAGTATTTT	CASSLMTGSDTQYF
.	TRBJ2-5	16	TRBV7-9	TRBD2	TGTGCCAGCAGCGAAAGGACGGGAGGGCCCCGCGAGACCCAGTACTTC	CASSERTGGPRETQYF
many	TRBJ1-2	17	TRBV29-1	TRBD1	TGCAGCGTCCCCGATAGGGCAGGGGGTTCAGCTAACTATGGCTACACCTTC	CSVPDRAGGSANYGYTF
.	TRBJ2-2	15	TRBV4-2	.	TGTGCCAGTACGGAGGAGCGGGCGAACACCGGGGAGCTGTTTTTT	CASTEERANTGELFF
.	TRBJ2-1	16	TRBV5-1	.	TGCGCCAGCAGCCGTGGAACAGGGTCGTCGTACAATGAGCAGTTCTTC	CASSRGTGSSYNEQFF
few	TRBJ2-7	11	TRBV20-1	TRBD1	TGCAGTGTCCCGAGGGGGCACGAGCAGTACTTC	CSVPRGHEQYF
.	TRBJ2-7	14	TRBV2	.	TGTGCCAGCCGCGGGGCAGGGTTTATGGACGAGCAGTACTTC	CASRGAGFMDEQYF
.	TRBJ2-1	14	TRBV5-1	.	TGCGCCAGCAGCCCTTCGGACCGCCAGAATGAGCAGTTCTTC	CASSPSDRQNEQFF
many	TRBJ2-3	11	TRBV7-9	.	TGTGCCAGCAGCTCTCAAGATACGCAGTATTTT	CASSSQDTQYF
few	TRBJ1-5	15	TRBV27	.	TGTGCCAGCAGTTTCATTGGGACCTGGGATCAGCCCCAGCATTTT	CASSFIGTWDQPQHF
many	TRBJ2-1	15	TRBV5-1	TRBD2	TGCGCCAGCAGCTTGCCTCGGGGGGGATTTAATGAGCAGTTCTTC	CASSLPRGGFNEQFF
.	TRBJ2-7	22	TRBV4-1	TRBD2	TGCGCCAGCAGCCGGAAGAGGACTAGCGGGAGCAACACACTCGACGACTCCTACGAGCAGTACTTC	CASSRKRTSGSNTLDDSYEQYF
.	TRBJ2-7	14	TRBV15	.	TGTGCCACCAGCAGAGTGGAGGTCTCCTACGAGCAGTACTTC	CATSRVEVSYEQYF
.	TRBJ2-7	13	TRBV5-1	.	TGCGCCAGCAGCTTGACATTTACCTACGAGCAGTACTTC	CASSLTFTYEQYF
few	TRBJ2-2	15	TRBV7-6	.	TGTGCCAGCAGCGGCCAGGGCCTAAACACCGGGGAGCTGTTTTTT	CASSGQGLNTGELFF
.	TRBJ2-7	15	TRBV4-1	TRBD1	TGCGCCAGCAGCCAAGACGACAGGGGGAACTACGAGCAGTACTTC	CASSQDDRGNYEQYF
few	TRBJ2-3	14	TRBV24-1	TRBD2	TGTGCCACCAGTAAGCGGGGGGGCACAGATACGCAGTATTTT	CATSKRGGTDTQYF
few	TRBJ2-1	20	TRBV5-1	TRBD1	TGCGCCAGCAGCCGTTCCGGGACAGGGGGCCCCGGGGAATCTTACAATGAGCAGTTCTTC	CASSRSGTGGPGESYNEQFF
.	TRBJ1-3	15	TRBV3-1	.	TGTGCCAGCAGCCAATCGACAGGCTCTGGAAACACCATATATTTT	CASSQSTGSGNTIYF
few	TRBJ2-3	14	TRBV10-3	.	TGTGCCATCAGTGAAGAGGGTACCACAGATACGCAGTATTTT	CAISEEGTTDTQYF
many	TRBJ2-1	15	TRBV7-7	TRBD1	TGTGCCAGCAGTCAAGGGACAGACTCCTACAATGAGCAGTTCTTC	CASSQGTDSYNEQFF
few	TRBJ1-1	12	TRBV25-1	.	TGTGCCAGCACGGGGGGGATCGGTGAAGCTTTCTTT	CASTGGIGEAFF
few	TRBJ2-4	17	TRBV24-1	.	TGTGCCACCAGTGATTCACAGTTTACAGGCGCCAAAAACATTCAGTACTTC	CATSDSQFTGAKNIQYF
many	TRBJ1-1	15	TRBV5-1	.	TGCGCCAGCAGCTTGGTATTGGGAATGAACACTGAAGCTTTCTTT	CASSLVLGMNTEAFF
.	TRBJ1-2	14	TRBV7-9	.	TGTGCCAGCAGCTTCCAACACCGGTACTATGGCTACACCTTC	CASSFQHRYYGYTF
.	TRBJ2-3	19	TRBV20-1	.	TGCAGTGCCTGGGGACATGGCGGCGACCGTGGGGGACCCACAGATACGCAGTATTTT	CSAWGHGGDRGGPTDTQYF
.	TRBJ2-7	15	TRBV20-1	.	TGCAGTGCTAGTGTGTCGGGGACAAGGGGATCCGAGCAGTACTTC	CSASVSGTRGSEQYF
.	TRBJ1-1	14	TRBV7-8	.	TGTGCCAGCAGCTCACCCTTCCGAGGGCCTGAAGCTTTCTTT	CASSSPFRGPEAFF
few	TRBJ2-7	14	TRBV10-3	TRBD1	TGTGCCATCGCGACCGGGACAGGGACCTACGAGCAGTACTTC	CAIATGTGTYEQYF
.	TRBJ1-1	16	TRBV3-1	.	TGTGCCAGCAGCCAAGGGTCCTGGGGCTGGAACACTGAAGCTTTCTTT	CASSQGSWGWNTEAFF
few	TRBJ2-3	19	TRBV10-3	TRBD2	TGTGCCATCAGTGAGTCCTTTGGGGCAGCGGGAGGGCCAGCAGATACGCAGTATTTT	CAISESFGAAGGPADTQYF
.	TRBJ2-5	14	TRBV25-1	.	TGTGCCAGCAGTGTGGGGGCGGGGTGGGAGACCCAGTACTTC	CASSVGAGWETQYF
few	TRBJ1-2	12	TRBV12-3/TRBV12-4	.	TGTGCCAGCAGTTTACTCAACTATGGCTACACCTTC	CASSLLNYGYTF
.	TRBJ2-4	15	TRBV21-1	.	TGTGCCAGCACCCTCTCGGTACTAGCCAAAAACATTCAGTACTTC	CASTLSVLAKNIQYF
few	TRBJ1-1	13	TRBV29-1	.	TGCAGCGTCTGGACAGAAATGAACACTGAAGCTTTCTTT	CSVWTEMNTEAFF